The source of this T cell receptor (beta chain) is a study of blood T cell repertoires in COVID-19. The wider study: Sites in the United States, Italy and Spain provided acute and convalescent COVID-19 samples.

Study processing details: Estimation of nucleated cell counts relied on the amplification of reference gene primers. Clones were sequenced by immunoSEQ multiplex PCR, and TCRdb holds only the in-frame ones, with some missing. The V and J calls and clone size are taken from that table; D and trimming were inferred from the DNA. The profile shows around 100,000 clones, around 90% of them singletons. This CDR3 is 14 amino acids long. V lost 4 bases and J lost 2, with 11 bases in between. Germline values: CDR1 LGHDT, CDR2 YNNKEL (reference sequence). This rearrangement joins TRBV3-1 (or the pseudogene TRBV3-2) to TRBJ2-5; D may be TRBD2 (6 bases). This clonotype was sampled from a woman aged 60-75 years with acute or convalescent COVID-19. The sample was peripheral blood. CDR3 loop: CASSPNGGQETQYF. Written as DNA, the CDR3 is TGTGCCAGCAGCCCCAACGGGGGACAAGAGACCCAGTACTTC.